These 8 T cell receptor beta chains share one sample of origin, sequenced in a study of PD-1 blockade in classical Hodgkin lymphoma. Time point described: cycle 4 day 1 (C4D1), after 5 to 7 weeks of nivolumab. Each and every patient relapsed after autologous stem cell transplantation, and patients got differing brentuximab vedotin exposure. Researchers report purifying CD4+ T cells from thawed PBMCs by magnetic negative selection. Sequencing was performed with immunoSEQ multiplex PCR; in TCRdb, only in-frame clones are kept and a portion is missing. The sample carries 30,000 or so clones, about four fifths recorded once. Sequencing used CD4+ T cells from blood, obtained before the fourth cycle of nivolumab. These receptors all come from a human donor with classical Hodgkin lymphoma.

This chain links TRBV6-1 with TRBJ2-4, with D possibly TRBD1 on 6 matching bases. Trimming stripped 1 base from V and 8 bases from J, with 15 bases between. This CDR3 has 15 amino acids. The V gene's germline CDR1 is MNHNS and CDR2 SASEGT. The CDR3 nucleotides read TGTGCCAGCAGTGAAGTCGGCAGGGGTAGGGACATTCAGTACTTC. It is translated as CASSEVGRGRDIQYF.

A remark on this clone: The same CDR3 also results from other DNA sequences found in this sample. V is TRBV5-1 and J is TRBJ1-4; D remains ambiguous. Per the germline V gene, CDR1 is SGHRS and CDR2 is YFSETQ. There are 14 residues in the CDR3. Trimming removed 0 bases from V and 4 bases from J, with 7 bases in between. The CDR3 reads CASSLGHDNEKLFF. The CDR3, as DNA: TGCGCCAGCAGCTTGGGACATGATAATGAAAAACTGTTTTTT. The variable domain in full, completed from reference TRBV5-1 and TRBJ1-4, reads KAGVTQTPRYLIKTRGQQVTLSCSPISGHRSVSWYQQTPGQGLQFLFEYFSETQRNKGNFPGRFSGRQFSNSRSEMNVSTLELGDSALYLCASSLGHDNEKLFFGSGTQLSVL.

This chain links TRBV6-1 with TRBJ1-2; D gene ambiguous. V was shortened by 6 bases and J by 1 base, with 9 bases between the two germline ends. From germline, CDR1 is MNHNS and CDR2 SASEGT. This CDR3 spans 13 amino acids. Here the CDR3 reads CASRPSYNYGYTF. In nucleotides, the CDR3 is TGTGCCAGCAGGCCCTCTTATAACTATGGCTACACCTTC.

This clone was observed a few times. The J gene is TRBJ1-1, the V gene TRBV7-9, with TRBD1 matching over 8 bases. The germline V gene encodes CDR1 SEHNR and CDR2 FQNEAQ (reference sequence). The ends lost 5 bases at V and 8 bases at J; junction bases unmatched: 7. The CDR3 spans 13 residues. For the CDR3, the DNA is TGTGCCAGCAGCCAATCAGGGGGCGAGGAAGCTTTCTTT. This codes for CASSQSGGEEAFF.

V gene TRBV5-1 combines with J gene TRBJ2-3, with 8 bases fitting TRBD2. Germline V gives CDR1 SGHRS, CDR2 YFSETQ. The CDR3 loop spans 14 amino acids. J lost 2 bases, V lost 4 bases, and 3 bases had no gene match. The CDR3 is CASSLRGDTDTQYF. The DNA for the CDR3 is TGCGCCAGCAGCCTGCGGGGGGACACAGATACGCAGTATTTT. Using reference TRBV5-1 and TRBJ2-3 for the parts outside the CDR3, the full variable domain is KAGVTQTPRYLIKTRGQQVTLSCSPISGHRSVSWYQQTPGQGLQFLFEYFSETQRNKGNFPGRFSGRQFSNSRSEMNVSTLELGDSALYLCASSLRGDTDTQYFGPGTRLTVL.

In DNA, the CDR3 is TGTGCCAGCAGCGCACCGGGGGGGGCAGCTTTCTTT. This translates into CASSAPGGAAFF. The chain joins TRBV5-4 to TRBJ1-1; a weak D match, TRBD1 (6 bases). V was cut by 4 bases and J by 10 bases, with 14 bases left in between. CDR1 is SGHNT and CDR2 is YYREEE in the germline V gene (reference sequence). The CDR3 length is 12 residues.

The V gene is TRBV19, the J gene TRBJ1-4, with 7 bases aligning to TRBD1. With V trimmed by 7 bases and J by 5 bases, 13 bases remained unmatched. The CDR3 covers 16 residues. Per germline, CDR1 LNHDA and CDR2 SQIVND (reference sequence). The CDR3: CASKVITGQPNEKLFF. The CDR3 DNA is TGTGCCAGTAAGGTTATCACGGGACAGCCAAATGAAAAACTGTTTTTT. The entire variable domain, with the rest obtained from reference TRBV19 and TRBJ1-4, is as follows: DGGITQSPKYLFRKEGQNVTLSCEQNLNHDAMYWYRQDPGQGLRLIYYSQIVNDFQKGDIAEGYSVSREKKESFPLTVTSAQKNPTAFYLCASKVITGQPNEKLFFGSGTQLSVL.

The DNA for the CDR3 is TGTGCCAGCAGCCCAGACGGGGGGCTGGGGAGAAAACTGTTTTTT. Translating gives CASSPDGGLGRKLFF. V usage is TRBV5-4 and J usage is TRBJ1-4; tentatively, D is TRBD1 (6 bases). Germline values: CDR1 SGHNT, CDR2 YYREEE (reference sequence). This CDR3 region has 15 residues. V shed 4 bases and J shed 10 bases, with 20 bases lying between them.